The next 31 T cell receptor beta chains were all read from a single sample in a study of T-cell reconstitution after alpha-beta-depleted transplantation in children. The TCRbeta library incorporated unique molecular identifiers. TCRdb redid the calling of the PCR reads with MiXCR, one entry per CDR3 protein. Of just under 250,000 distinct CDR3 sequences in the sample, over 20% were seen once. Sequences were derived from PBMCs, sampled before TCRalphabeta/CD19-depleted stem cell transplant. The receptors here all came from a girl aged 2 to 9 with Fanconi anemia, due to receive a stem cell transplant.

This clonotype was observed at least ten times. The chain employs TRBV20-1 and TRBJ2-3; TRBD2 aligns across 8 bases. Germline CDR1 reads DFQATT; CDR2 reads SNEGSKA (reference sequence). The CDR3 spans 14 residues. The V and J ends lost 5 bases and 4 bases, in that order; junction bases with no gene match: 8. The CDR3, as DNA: TGCAGTGCTCCCGGGACTAGTAGTTCAGATACGCAGTATTTT. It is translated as CSAPGTSSSDTQYF.

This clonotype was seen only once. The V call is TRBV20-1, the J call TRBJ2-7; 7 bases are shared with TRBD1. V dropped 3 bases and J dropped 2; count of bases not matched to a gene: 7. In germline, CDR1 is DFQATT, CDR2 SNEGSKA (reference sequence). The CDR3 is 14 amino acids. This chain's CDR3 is CSARDRSFTYEQYF. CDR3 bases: TGCAGTGCTAGGGACAGGTCGTTTACCTACGAGCAGTACTTC.

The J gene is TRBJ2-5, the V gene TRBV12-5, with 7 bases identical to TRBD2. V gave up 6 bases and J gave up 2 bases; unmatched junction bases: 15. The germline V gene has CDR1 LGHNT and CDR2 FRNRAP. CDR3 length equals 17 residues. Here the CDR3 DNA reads TGTGCTAGTGGCCCCTTTCTGCCAAGACTAGCACAAGAGACCCAGTACTTC. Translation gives CASGPFLPRLAQETQYF.

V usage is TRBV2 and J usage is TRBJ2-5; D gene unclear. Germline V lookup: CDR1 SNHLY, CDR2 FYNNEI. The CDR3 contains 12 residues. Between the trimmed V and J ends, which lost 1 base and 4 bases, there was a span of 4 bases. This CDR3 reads CASSEGGETQYF. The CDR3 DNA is TGTGCCAGCAGTGAAGGGGGAGAGACCCAGTACTTC.

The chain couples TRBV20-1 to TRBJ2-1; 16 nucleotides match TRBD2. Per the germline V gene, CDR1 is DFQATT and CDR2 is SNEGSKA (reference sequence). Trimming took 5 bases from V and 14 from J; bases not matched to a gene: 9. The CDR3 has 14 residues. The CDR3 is CSAPGTSGRAPEFF. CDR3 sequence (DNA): TGCAGTGCTCCCGGGACTAGCGGGAGGGCACCCGAGTTCTTC.

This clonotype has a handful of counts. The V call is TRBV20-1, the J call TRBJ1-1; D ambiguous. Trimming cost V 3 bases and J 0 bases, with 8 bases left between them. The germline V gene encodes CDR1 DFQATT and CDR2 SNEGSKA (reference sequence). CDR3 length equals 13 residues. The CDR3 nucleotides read TGCAGTGCTAGGCGGGTACTGAACACTGAAGCTTTCTTT. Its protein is CSARRVLNTEAFF.

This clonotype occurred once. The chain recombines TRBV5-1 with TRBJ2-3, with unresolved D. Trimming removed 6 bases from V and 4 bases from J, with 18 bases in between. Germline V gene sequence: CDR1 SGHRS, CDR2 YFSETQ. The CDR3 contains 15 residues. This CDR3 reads CASKVGGFHPDTQYF. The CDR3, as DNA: TGCGCCAGCAAGGTTGGCGGATTTCACCCAGATACGCAGTATTTT.

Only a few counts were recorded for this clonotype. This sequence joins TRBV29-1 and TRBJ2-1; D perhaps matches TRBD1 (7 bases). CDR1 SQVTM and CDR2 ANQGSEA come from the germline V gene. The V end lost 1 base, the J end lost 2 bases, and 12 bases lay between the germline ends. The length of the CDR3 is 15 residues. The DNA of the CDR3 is TGCAGCGTTGAAGGGCCAGGGGGGCCCTACAATGAGCAGTTCTTC. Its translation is CSVEGPGGPYNEQFF.

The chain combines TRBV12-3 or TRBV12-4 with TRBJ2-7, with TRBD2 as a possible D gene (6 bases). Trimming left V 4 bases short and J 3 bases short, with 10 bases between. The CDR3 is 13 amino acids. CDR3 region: CASSSARDYEQYF. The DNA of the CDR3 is TGTGCCAGCAGTTCCGCGCGGGACTACGAGCAGTACTTC.

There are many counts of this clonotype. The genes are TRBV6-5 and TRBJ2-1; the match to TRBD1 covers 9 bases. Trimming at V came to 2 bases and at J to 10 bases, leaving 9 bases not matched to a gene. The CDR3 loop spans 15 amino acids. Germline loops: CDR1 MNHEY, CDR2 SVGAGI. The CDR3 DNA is TGTGCCAGCAGTTACCCGGGACAGGGACTCCGCGAGCAGTTCTTC. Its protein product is CASSYPGQGLREQFF.

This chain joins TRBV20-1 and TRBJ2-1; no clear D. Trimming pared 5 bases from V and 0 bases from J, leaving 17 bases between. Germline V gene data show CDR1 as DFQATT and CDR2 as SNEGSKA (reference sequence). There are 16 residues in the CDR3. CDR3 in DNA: TGCAGTGCTCCTTGGTTAGGAAAGAGCTCCTACAATGAGCAGTTCTTC. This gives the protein CSAPWLGKSSYNEQFF.

The CDR3 reads CASSELGGSQETQYF. The CDR3 coding sequence is TGTGCCAGCAGCGAATTGGGCGGGAGTCAAGAGACCCAGTACTTC. The chain recombines TRBV9 with TRBJ2-5; 7 bases are shared with TRBD2. Trimming took 3 bases from V and 2 from J; bases not matched to a gene: 7. The CDR3 totals 15 residues. Germline lookup yields CDR1 SGDLS and CDR2 YYNGEE.

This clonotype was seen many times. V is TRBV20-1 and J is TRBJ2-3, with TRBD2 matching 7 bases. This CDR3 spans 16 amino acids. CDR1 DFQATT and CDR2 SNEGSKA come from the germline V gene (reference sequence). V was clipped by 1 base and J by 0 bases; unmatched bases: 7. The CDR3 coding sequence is TGCAGTGCTAGAGGGCGACTAGCCGCGAGCACAGATACGCAGTATTTT. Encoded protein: CSARGRLAASTDTQYF.

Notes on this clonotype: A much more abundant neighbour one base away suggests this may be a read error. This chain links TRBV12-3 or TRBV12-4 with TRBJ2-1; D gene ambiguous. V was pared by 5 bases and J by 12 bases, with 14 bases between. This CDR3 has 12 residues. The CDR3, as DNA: TGTGCCAGCAGTCGCAATATCTGGGGGCAGTTCTTC. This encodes CASSRNIWGQFF.

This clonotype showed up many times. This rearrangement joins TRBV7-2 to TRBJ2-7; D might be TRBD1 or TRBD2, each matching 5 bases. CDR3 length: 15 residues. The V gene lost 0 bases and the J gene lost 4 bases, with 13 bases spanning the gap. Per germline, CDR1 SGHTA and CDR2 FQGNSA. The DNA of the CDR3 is TGTGCCAGCAGCTTAGCTGGGGGAAGGTTATACGAGCAGTACTTC. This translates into CASSLAGGRLYEQYF.

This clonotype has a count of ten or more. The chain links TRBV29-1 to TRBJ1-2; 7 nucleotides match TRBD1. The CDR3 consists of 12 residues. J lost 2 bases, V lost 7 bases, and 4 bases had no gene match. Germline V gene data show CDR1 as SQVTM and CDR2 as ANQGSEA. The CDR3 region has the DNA TGCAGCGCGACAGGGAGAAACTATGGCTACACCTTC. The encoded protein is CSATGRNYGYTF. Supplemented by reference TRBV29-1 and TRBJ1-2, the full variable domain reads SAVISQKPSRDICQRGTSLTIQCQVDSQVTMMFWYRQQPGQSLTLIATANQGSEATYESGFVIDKFPISRPNLTFSTLTVSNMSPEDSSIYLCSATGRNYGYTFGSGTRLTVV.

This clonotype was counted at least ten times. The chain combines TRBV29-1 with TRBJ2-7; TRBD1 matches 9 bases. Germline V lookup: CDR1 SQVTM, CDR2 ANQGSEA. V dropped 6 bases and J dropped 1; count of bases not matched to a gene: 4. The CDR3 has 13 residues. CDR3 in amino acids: CSVTGGASYEQYF. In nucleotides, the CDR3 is TGCAGCGTCACAGGGGGCGCGTCCTACGAGCAGTACTTC.

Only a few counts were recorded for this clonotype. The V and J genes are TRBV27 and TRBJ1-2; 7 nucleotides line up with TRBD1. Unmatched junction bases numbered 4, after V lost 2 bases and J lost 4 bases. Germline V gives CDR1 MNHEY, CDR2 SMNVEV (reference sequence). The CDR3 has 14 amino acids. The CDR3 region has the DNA TGTGCCAGCAGTTTAAACAGGGGAGTCTATGGCTACACCTTC. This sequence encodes CASSLNRGVYGYTF.

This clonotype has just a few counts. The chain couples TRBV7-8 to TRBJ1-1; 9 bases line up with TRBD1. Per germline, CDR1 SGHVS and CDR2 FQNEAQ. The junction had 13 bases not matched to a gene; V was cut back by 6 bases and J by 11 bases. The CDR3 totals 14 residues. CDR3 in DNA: TGTGCCAGCAGTCCCGGGACAGGGAGTTGGAGGGCTTTCTTT. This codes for CASSPGTGSWRAFF.

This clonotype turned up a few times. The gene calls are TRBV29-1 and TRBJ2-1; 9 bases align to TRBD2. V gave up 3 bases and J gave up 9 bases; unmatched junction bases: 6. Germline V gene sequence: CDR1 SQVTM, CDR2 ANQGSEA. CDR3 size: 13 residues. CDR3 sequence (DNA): TGCAGCGTTGAGCCTAGCGGGATTGGTGAGCAGTTCTTC. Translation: CSVEPSGIGEQFF.

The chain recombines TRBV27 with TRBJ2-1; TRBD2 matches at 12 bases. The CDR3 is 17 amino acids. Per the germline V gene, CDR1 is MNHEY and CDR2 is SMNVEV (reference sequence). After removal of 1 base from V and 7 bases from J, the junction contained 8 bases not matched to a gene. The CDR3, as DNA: TGTGCCAGCAGTTTATTGTCTCTAGCGGGAGGGTGGAATGAGCAGTTCTTC. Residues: CASSLLSLAGGWNEQFF.

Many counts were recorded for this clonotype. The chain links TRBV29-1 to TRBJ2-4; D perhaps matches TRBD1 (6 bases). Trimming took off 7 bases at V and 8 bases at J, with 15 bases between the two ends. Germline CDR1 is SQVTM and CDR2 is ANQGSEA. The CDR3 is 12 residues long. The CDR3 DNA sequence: TGCAGCGCACAGGGTCCGGGTGACATTCAGTACTTC. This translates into CSAQGPGDIQYF.

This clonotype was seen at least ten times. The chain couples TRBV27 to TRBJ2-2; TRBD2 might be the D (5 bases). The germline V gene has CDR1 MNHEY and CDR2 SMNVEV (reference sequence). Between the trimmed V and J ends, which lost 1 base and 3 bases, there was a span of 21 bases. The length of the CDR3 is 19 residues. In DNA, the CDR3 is TGTGCCAGCAGTTTATGGCCACCCATGGAGGAGTCCTACACCGGGGAGCTGTTTTTT. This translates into CASSLWPPMEESYTGELFF.

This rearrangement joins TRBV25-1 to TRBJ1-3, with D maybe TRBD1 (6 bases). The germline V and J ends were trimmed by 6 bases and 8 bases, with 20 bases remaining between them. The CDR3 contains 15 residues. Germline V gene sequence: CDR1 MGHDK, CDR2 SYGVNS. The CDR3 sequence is CASSGGLLIRDTIYF. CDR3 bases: TGTGCCAGCAGCGGGGGCCTCCTAATCCGGGACACCATATATTTT.

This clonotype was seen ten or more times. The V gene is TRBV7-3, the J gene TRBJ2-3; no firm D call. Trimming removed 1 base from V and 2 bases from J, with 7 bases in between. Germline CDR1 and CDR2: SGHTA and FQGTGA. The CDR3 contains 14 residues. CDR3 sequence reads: CASSLNRLTDTQYF. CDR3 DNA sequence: TGTGCCAGCAGCTTAAACAGACTCACAGATACGCAGTATTTT.

CDR3 bases: TGCAGCGTTGATAGGCTAGCGGGAAACGATGAGCAGTTCTTC. Protein product: CSVDRLAGNDEQFF. The chain is built from TRBV29-1 and TRBJ2-1, with TRBD2 matching over 9 bases. Germline V lookup: CDR1 SQVTM, CDR2 ANQGSEA. The ends lost 3 bases at V and 8 bases at J; junction bases unmatched: 8. The CDR3 extends over 14 amino acids.

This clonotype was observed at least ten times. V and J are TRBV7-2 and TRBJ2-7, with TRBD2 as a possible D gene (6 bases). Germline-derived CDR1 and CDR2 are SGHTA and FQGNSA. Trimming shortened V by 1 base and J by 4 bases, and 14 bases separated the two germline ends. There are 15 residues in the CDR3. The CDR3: CASSLDRGGTYEQYF. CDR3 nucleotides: TGTGCCAGCAGCTTAGACCGGGGAGGCACATACGAGCAGTACTTC.

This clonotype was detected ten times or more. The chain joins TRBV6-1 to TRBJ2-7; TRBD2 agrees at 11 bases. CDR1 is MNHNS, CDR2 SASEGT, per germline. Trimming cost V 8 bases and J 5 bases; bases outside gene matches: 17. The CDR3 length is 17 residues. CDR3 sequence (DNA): TGTGCCAGCTGCCTCCAACTAGCGGGAGATAGGCTTGACGAGCAGTACTTC. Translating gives CASCLQLAGDRLDEQYF.

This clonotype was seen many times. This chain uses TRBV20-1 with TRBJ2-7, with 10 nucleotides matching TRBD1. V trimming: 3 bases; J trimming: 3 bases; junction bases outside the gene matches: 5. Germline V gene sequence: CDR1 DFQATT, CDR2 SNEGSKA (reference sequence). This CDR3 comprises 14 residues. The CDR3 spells CSARRQGAIYEQYF. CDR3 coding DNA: TGCAGTGCTAGGAGACAGGGGGCAATCTACGAGCAGTACTTC.

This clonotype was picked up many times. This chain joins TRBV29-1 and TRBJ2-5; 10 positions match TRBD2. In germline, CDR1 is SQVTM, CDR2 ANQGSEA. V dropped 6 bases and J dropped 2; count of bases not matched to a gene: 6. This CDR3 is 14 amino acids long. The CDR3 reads CSVGGLADQETQYF. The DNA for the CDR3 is TGCAGCGTGGGAGGACTAGCGGATCAAGAGACCCAGTACTTC.

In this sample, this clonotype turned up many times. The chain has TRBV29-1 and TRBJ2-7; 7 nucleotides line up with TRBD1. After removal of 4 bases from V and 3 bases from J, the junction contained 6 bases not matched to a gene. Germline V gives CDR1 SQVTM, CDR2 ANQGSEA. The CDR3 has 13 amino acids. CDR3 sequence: CSVGGTAYYEQYF. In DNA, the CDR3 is TGCAGCGTTGGAGGGACAGCCTACTACGAGCAGTACTTC.